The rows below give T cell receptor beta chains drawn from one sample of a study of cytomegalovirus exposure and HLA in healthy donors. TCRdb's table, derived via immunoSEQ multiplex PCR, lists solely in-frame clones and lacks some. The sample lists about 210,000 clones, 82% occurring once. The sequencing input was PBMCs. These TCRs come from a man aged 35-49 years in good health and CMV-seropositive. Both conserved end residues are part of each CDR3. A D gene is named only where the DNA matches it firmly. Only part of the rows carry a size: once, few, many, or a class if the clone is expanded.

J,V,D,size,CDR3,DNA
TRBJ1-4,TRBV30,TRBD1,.,CAWRADRGPEKLFF,TGTGCCTGGAGAGCTGACAGGGGCCCTGAAAAACTGTTTTTT
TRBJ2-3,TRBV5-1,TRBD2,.,CASSLTSGGSTDTQYF,TGCGCCAGCAGCCTCACTAGCGGGGGAAGCACAGATACGCAGTATTTT
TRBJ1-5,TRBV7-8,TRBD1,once,CASSFLSGTVSNQPQHF,TGTGCCAGCAGCTTCTTATCGGGGACAGTTAGCAATCAGCCCCAGCATTTT
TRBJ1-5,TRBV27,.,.,CASSDNNSNQPQHF,TGTGCCAGCAGTGACAACAATAGCAATCAGCCCCAGCATTTT
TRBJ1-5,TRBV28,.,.,CASSPQGPEGNQPQHF,TGTGCCAGCAGTCCCCAAGGTCCGGAGGGCAATCAGCCCCAGCATTTT
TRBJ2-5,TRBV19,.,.,CASSMVIRETQYF,TGTGCCAGTAGTATGGTAATTCGGGAGACCCAGTACTTC
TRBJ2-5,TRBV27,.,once,CASSLVAGYRETQYF,TGTGCCAGCAGTTTAGTCGCAGGGTACAGAGAGACCCAGTACTTC
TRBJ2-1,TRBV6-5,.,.,CASSRRSSYNEQFF,TGTGCCAGCAGTCGCCGGAGCTCCTACAATGAGCAGTTCTTC
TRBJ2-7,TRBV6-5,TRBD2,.,CASSYSGSGVSYEQYF,TGTGCCAGCAGTTACTCGGGAAGCGGGGTCTCCTACGAGCAGTACTTC
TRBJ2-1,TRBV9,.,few,CASSVGAGKYNEQFF,TGTGCCAGCAGCGTCGGCGCAGGGAAGTACAATGAGCAGTTCTTC
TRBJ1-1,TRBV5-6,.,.,CASSFSAGGNIYGTEAFF,TGTGCCAGCAGCTTCTCTGCGGGGGGTAATATATACGGCACTGAAGCTTTCTTT
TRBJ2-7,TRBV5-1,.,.,CASSLTGNYEQYF,TGCGCCAGCAGCTTGACAGGGAACTACGAGCAGTACTTC
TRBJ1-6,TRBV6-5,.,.,CASSYPNPAGNSPLHF,TGTGCCAGCAGTTATCCCAACCCAGCGGGCAATTCACCCCTCCACTTT
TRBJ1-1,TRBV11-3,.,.,CASEREGGASFF,TGTGCCAGCGAGAGGGAAGGGGGGGCATCTTTCTTT
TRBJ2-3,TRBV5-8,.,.,CASSLGLSDTQYF,TGTGCCAGCAGTCTGGGCCTATCAGATACGCAGTATTTT
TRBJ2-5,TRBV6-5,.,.,CASSYGRRGLGETQYF,TGTGCCAGCAGTTACGGTCGGAGGGGGCTGGGGGAGACCCAGTACTTC
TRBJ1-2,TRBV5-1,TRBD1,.,CASSTDRNYGYTF,TGCGCCAGCAGCACGGACAGGAACTATGGCTACACCTTC
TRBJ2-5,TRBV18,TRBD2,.,CASSPPEAGVLETQYF,TGTGCCAGCTCACCACCGGAAGCGGGAGTCTTAGAGACCCAGTACTTC
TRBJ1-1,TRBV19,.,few,CASSIGSGNTEAFF,TGTGCCAGTAGTATAGGATCAGGGAACACTGAAGCTTTCTTT
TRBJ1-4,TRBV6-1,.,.,CASSWGFSRELFF,TGTGCCAGCAGCTGGGGATTCTCGAGGGAACTGTTTTTT
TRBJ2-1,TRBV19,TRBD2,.,CASSLRSGTSGRRTENEQFF,TGTGCCAGTAGTCTACGATCCGGGACTAGCGGGAGACGGACCGAAAATGAGCAGTTCTTC
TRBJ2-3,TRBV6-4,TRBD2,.,CASSDRGRASDTQYF,TGTGCCAGCAGTGACCGCGGGAGGGCCTCAGATACGCAGTATTTT
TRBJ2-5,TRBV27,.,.,CASSLWGEETQYF,TGTGCCAGCAGTTTATGGGGGGAAGAGACCCAGTACTTC
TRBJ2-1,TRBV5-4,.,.,CASSLYSGSSYNEQFF,TGTGCCAGCAGCTTGTATAGCGGCAGCTCCTACAATGAGCAGTTCTTC